The rows below give T cell receptor beta chains drawn from one sample of a study of T cell responses to AZD1222 COVID-19 vaccine. Sequencing used immunoSEQ multiplex PCR; TCRdb keeps in-frame clones, though not all of them. The sample has 150,000 to 200,000 clones; about 90% are singletons. The sequencing used peripheral blood, collected 28 days after the second AZD1222 dose. All receptors derive from an adult who received the AZD1222 COVID-19 vaccine. CDR3s include the opening cysteine and the closing phenylalanine or tryptophan. The D gene is left open where the match is weak. Size tells how often a clone was seen (once, few, many) or the class of an expanded clone, and some rows leave it out.

TRBJ2-7,once,-,TRBV6-5,CASSQGRRDEQYF,TGTGCCAGCAGTCAGGGGAGACGGGACGAGCAGTACTTC
TRBJ2-7,-,TRBD1,TRBV28,CASSPGTVGSYEQYF,TGTGCCAGCAGTCCAGGGACAGTCGGCTCCTACGAGCAGTACTTC
TRBJ2-3,-,TRBD2,TRBV6-5,CASSSRSGVRNTQYF,TGTGCCAGCAGTTCGCGTAGCGGGGTCCGAAATACGCAGTATTTT
TRBJ1-1,-,-,TRBV3-1/TRBV3-2,CASSQYRVGTEAFF,TGTGCCAGCAGCCAGTACAGGGTAGGGACTGAAGCTTTCTTT
TRBJ2-7,-,-,TRBV2,CASRVDSSYEQYF,TGTGCCAGCAGGGTAGACTCCTCCTACGAGCAGTACTTC
TRBJ2-7,-,-,TRBV30,CAWSGTTGSEQYF,TGTGCCTGGAGTGGTACCACAGGGTCCGAGCAGTACTTC
TRBJ2-2,-,-,TRBV5-1,CASSPRQGWTGELFF,TGCGCCAGCAGCCCTCGGCAGGGATGGACCGGGGAGCTGTTTTTT
TRBJ2-1,-,-,TRBV27,CASSFNLNGIDFGNEQFF,TGTGCCAGCAGTTTCAACTTAAACGGGATAGACTTTGGCAATGAGCAGTTCTTC
TRBJ1-4,-,-,TRBV20-1,CSASPPTNEKLFF,TGCAGTGCAAGTCCCCCAACTAATGAAAAACTGTTTTTT
TRBJ1-2,-,-,TRBV5-1,CASSLDSPRNGYTF,TGCGCCAGCAGCCTGGACAGCCCTAGGAATGGCTACACCTTC
TRBJ2-3,-,TRBD2,TRBV30,CAWRSAGGTDTQYF,TGTGCCTGGAGGTCGGCGGGAGGCACAGATACGCAGTATTTT
TRBJ2-5,-,-,TRBV5-1,CASTPAGAYQETQYF,TGCGCCAGCACCCCTGCGGGGGCCTACCAAGAGACCCAGTACTTC
TRBJ1-3,-,-,TRBV10-2,CASRAGPNLVGNTIYF,TGCGCCAGCAGGGCAGGTCCAAACTTAGTCGGAAACACCATATATTTT
TRBJ1-5,-,TRBD1,TRBV7-9,CASSADRGPYQPQHF,TGTGCCAGCAGCGCGGACAGGGGGCCCTATCAGCCCCAGCATTTT
TRBJ1-1,few,TRBD1,TRBV6-5,CASRWTGNTEAFF,TGTGCCAGCAGATGGACAGGAAACACTGAAGCTTTCTTT
TRBJ1-3,-,-,TRBV6-6,CASSYAQGGGNTIYF,TGTGCCAGCAGTTACGCGCAGGGTGGTGGAAACACCATATATTTT
TRBJ1-5,-,TRBD1,TRBV6-5,CASRSAGTVSQPQHF,TGTGCCAGCAGGAGCGCCGGGACAGTATCTCAGCCCCAGCATTTT
TRBJ1-4,-,-,TRBV30,CAWRGPGGGNEKLFF,TGTGCCTGGAGAGGGCCCGGGGGCGGGAATGAAAAACTGTTTTTT
TRBJ1-5,-,TRBD1,TRBV28,CASRKQGDQPQHF,TGTGCCAGCAGAAAACAGGGGGATCAGCCCCAGCATTTT
TRBJ1-2,-,-,TRBV6-2/TRBV6-3,CASSDNRINYGYTF,TGTGCCAGCAGCGACAACAGGATTAACTATGGCTACACCTTC
TRBJ1-2,-,TRBD1,TRBV18,CASSPLQGAPDGYTF,TGTGCCAGCTCACCACTACAGGGGGCTCCGGATGGCTACACCTTC
TRBJ2-1,-,TRBD1,TRBV24-1,CATRQGSYNEQFF,TGTGCCACCCGACAGGGGTCCTACAATGAGCAGTTCTTC
TRBJ1-2,-,-,TRBV30,CAWSVQGHYGYTF,TGTGCCTGGAGTGTCCAGGGCCACTATGGCTACACCTTC
TRBJ1-4,-,TRBD1,TRBV6-5,CASRSGQGVEKLFF,TGTGCCAGCAGATCGGGACAGGGGGTAGAAAAACTGTTTTTT
TRBJ2-3,-,-,TRBV9,CASSQRIPGLDQTSTDTQYF,TGTGCCAGCAGCCAACGGATTCCAGGACTCGATCAAACTAGCACAGATACGCAGTATTTT
TRBJ1-2,-,TRBD1,TRBV5-1,CASSLVTGGDYGYTF,TGCGCCAGCAGCTTGGTAACAGGGGGCGATTATGGCTACACCTTC
TRBJ2-1,-,TRBD2,TRBV14,CASSQDRLASGRANEQFF,TGTGCCAGCAGCCAAGATCGGTTGGCTAGCGGGAGAGCCAATGAGCAGTTCTTC
TRBJ2-7,-,TRBD2,TRBV5-4,CASSRDYRSYEQYF,TGTGCCAGCAGCCGGGACTATAGATCCTACGAGCAGTACTTC
TRBJ2-7,-,TRBD2,TRBV30,CAWGRGHQYF,TGTGCCTGGGGGAGGGGTCACCAGTACTTC
TRBJ2-5,-,-,TRBV7-9,CASSWPRGTQETQYF,TGTGCCAGCAGCTGGCCCAGGGGTACTCAAGAGACCCAGTACTTC
TRBJ1-4,-,-,TRBV30,CAWSLLVHEKLFF,TGTGCCTGGAGTTTACTTGTACATGAAAAACTGTTTTTT
TRBJ2-1,-,-,TRBV2,CASSEVWGSSYNEQFF,TGTGCCAGCAGTGAAGTGTGGGGGAGCTCCTACAATGAGCAGTTCTTC
TRBJ1-1,-,-,TRBV30,CAWSVSMNTEAFF,TGTGCCTGGAGTGTAAGCATGAACACTGAAGCTTTCTTT
TRBJ1-6,-,-,TRBV4-2,CASSPGHGDRSPLHF,TGTGCCAGCAGCCCTGGGCACGGGGATCGTTCACCCCTCCACTTT
TRBJ2-5,-,-,TRBV6-4,CASRKLGWRVSQETQYF,TGTGCCAGCCGCAAACTGGGCTGGCGGGTATCCCAAGAGACCCAGTACTTC
TRBJ1-6,-,TRBD1,TRBV3-1/TRBV3-2,CASRSLQGKNNSPLHF,TGTGCCAGCAGATCCTTACAGGGGAAAAATAATTCACCCCTCCACTTT
TRBJ2-3,-,-,TRBV10-3,CAMGGNTDTQYF,TGTGCCATGGGGGGAAACACAGATACGCAGTATTTT
TRBJ1-1,-,-,TRBV7-3,CASSPNQGGTEAFF,TGTGCCAGCAGCCCAAACCAGGGAGGGACTGAAGCTTTCTTT
TRBJ2-1,-,-,TRBV6-1,CASSEAVMAHNEQFF,TGTGCCAGCAGTGAAGCGGTAATGGCACACAATGAGCAGTTCTTC
TRBJ1-5,-,TRBD1,TRBV5-5,CASSSEGARSQPQHF,TGTGCCAGCAGCTCGGAGGGGGCAAGGTCGCAGCCCCAGCATTTT
TRBJ1-6,once,-,TRBV6-5,CASKVENSPLHF,TGTGCCAGCAAAGTAGAGAATTCACCCCTCCACTTT
TRBJ1-1,-,-,TRBV12-3/TRBV12-4,CASSLMRTEAFF,TGTGCCAGCAGTTTAATGAGGACTGAAGCTTTCTTT
TRBJ1-4,-,-,TRBV2,CASINERGFTNEKLFF,TGTGCCAGCATTAACGAGAGGGGTTTCACTAATGAAAAACTGTTTTTT
TRBJ2-5,-,TRBD2,TRBV7-3,CASSSQGTIQETQYF,TGTGCCAGCAGCTCTCAAGGGACTATCCAGGAGACCCAGTACTTC
TRBJ1-5,-,TRBD1,TRBV6-6,CASSDGTVGNQPQHF,TGTGCCAGCAGTGATGGGACAGTAGGCAATCAGCCCCAGCATTTT
TRBJ1-2,-,TRBD1,TRBV11-2,CASSLQGARDGYTF,TGTGCCAGCAGCTTACAGGGGGCGCGGGATGGCTACACCTTC
TRBJ2-2,-,-,TRBV5-1,CASSLDSSRNTGELFF,TGCGCCAGCAGCTTGGATTCCTCCCGGAACACCGGGGAGCTGTTTTTT
TRBJ2-1,-,TRBD2,TRBV12-5,CASSAGSSGPNEQFF,TGTGCTAGTAGCGCTGGGTCTAGCGGCCCCAATGAGCAGTTCTTC
TRBJ2-7,-,-,TRBV20-1,CSALIAREQYF,TGCAGTGCACTGATAGCACGGGAGCAGTACTTC